The 30 T cell receptor beta chains below come from one sample, sequenced in a study of CD8 T cells in Susac syndrome. Reverse transcription used about 0.45 to 1 ug RNA and random hexamers. TCRdb redid the calling of the immunoSEQ multiplex PCR reads with MiXCR, one entry per CDR3 protein. The sample shows 140,000 to 150,000 distinct CDR3 sequences, 85% to 95% of them seen only once. Sequenced sample: CD4+ T cells from PBMCs. These receptors were obtained from a human donor with multiple sclerosis.

The CDR3 region is CATSDRGQLPQHF. Written as DNA, the CDR3 is TGTGCCACCAGTGACCGGGGACAGTTGCCCCAGCATTTT. The V gene is TRBV24-1, the J gene TRBJ1-5; 7 positions agree with TRBD1. The CDR3 covers 13 residues. The trim removed 4 bases at V and 9 bases at J, leaving 5 bases unmatched. CDR1 is KGHDR and CDR2 is SFDVKD in the germline V gene.

The rearrangement uses TRBV5-6 and TRBJ2-1; 7 bases line up with TRBD1. This CDR3 spans 16 amino acids. Looked up from germline, CDR1 is SGHDT and CDR2 is YYEEEE. V was clipped by 3 bases and J by 3 bases; unmatched bases: 9. The CDR3 nucleotides are TGTGCCAGCAGCTCGCGTGGGGCAGGGGGCTACAATGAGCAGTTCTTC. This gives the protein CASSSRGAGGYNEQFF.

CDR3 nucleotide sequence: TGTGCCAGCAGTTATATGAGAGAGCAGTTCTTC. Its protein is CASSYMREQFF. The genes are TRBV6-5 and TRBJ2-1; no reliable D call. The CDR3 is 11 residues long. Trimming removed 3 bases at V and 10 bases at J, with 7 bases between. From germline, CDR1 is MNHEY and CDR2 SVGAGI.

The chain uses TRBV3-1 and TRBJ2-3, with D perhaps matching TRBD1 or TRBD2 (6 bases each). The V end was cut by 0 bases, the J end by 3 bases, with 13 bases between. Germline V gene lookup returns CDR1 LGHDT and CDR2 YNNKEL (reference sequence). The CDR3 has 16 amino acids. CDR3 nucleotides: TGTGCCAGCAGCCAAGATGTGGAGGGGGGTACAGATACGCAGTATTTT. Its translation: CASSQDVEGGTDTQYF.

V gene TRBV20-1 combines with J gene TRBJ1-5; unclear D gene. The CDR3 runs 14 residues. Germline CDR1 reads DFQATT; CDR2 reads SNEGSKA (reference sequence). The V and J ends lost 2 bases and 7 bases respectively, with 15 bases between them. The CDR3 loop reads CSARSPEMGQPQHF. CDR3 nucleotides: TGCAGTGCTAGAAGTCCAGAGATGGGCCAGCCCCAGCATTTT.

This chain links TRBV20-1 with TRBJ2-2, with D perhaps matching TRBD1 (6 bases). Germline assignment: CDR1 DFQATT and CDR2 SNEGSKA (reference sequence). CDR3 size: 14 residues. Trimming left V 2 bases short and J 5 bases short, with 12 bases between. CDR3 residues: CSARPTGWTGELFF. CDR3 coding DNA: TGCAGTGCTAGACCTACAGGGTGGACCGGGGAGCTGTTTTTT.

As DNA, the CDR3 is TGTGCCAGCAGTATCCCGAGGACCTACGGAGAGACCCAGTACTTC. It is translated as CASSIPRTYGETQYF. The rearrangement links TRBV28 to TRBJ2-5; no firm D call. Trimming took off 5 bases at V and 4 bases at J, with 17 bases between the two ends. The CDR3 spans 15 residues. CDR1 and CDR2 (germline): MDHEN, SYDVKM.

V and J are TRBV12-3 or TRBV12-4 and TRBJ2-7; possibly TRBD2 for D (6 bases). Trimming left V 6 bases short and J 5 bases short, with 14 bases between. The CDR3 contains 13 residues. CDR3 nucleotide sequence: TGTGCCAGCAGCTTATTAGCGGTTGACGAGCAGTACTTC. Translated: CASSLLAVDEQYF.

This chain joins TRBV7-2 and TRBJ1-1; D might be TRBD1 (5 bases). Germline CDR1 is SGHTA and CDR2 is FQGNSA. The CDR3 length is 14 residues. The V and J ends lost 0 bases and 10 bases respectively, with 15 bases between them. The CDR3 is CASSLADRLQGAFF. In DNA form, the CDR3 reads TGTGCCAGCAGCTTAGCCGACAGACTCCAGGGAGCTTTCTTT.

This clonotype was counted once. The chain joins TRBV2 to TRBJ1-1; D is unclear. In germline, CDR1 is SNHLY, CDR2 FYNNEI. The ends were cut back, 2 bases at V and 0 bases at J, with 4 bases in the middle. This CDR3 comprises 13 residues. Here the CDR3 reads CASSEMMNTEAFF. In nucleotides, the CDR3 is TGTGCCAGCAGTGAAATGATGAACACTGAAGCTTTCTTT.

The V gene is TRBV12-3 or TRBV12-4, the J gene TRBJ1-5; no firm D call. This CDR3 has 17 residues. Trimming pared 2 bases from V and 5 bases from J, leaving 19 bases between. As DNA, the CDR3 is TGTGCCAGCAGTTTAAAGATGAGGGCTTGGGGTGATCAGCCCCAGCATTTT. This encodes CASSLKMRAWGDQPQHF.

The gene calls are TRBV10-3 and TRBJ1-2, with a tentative D call TRBD1 (6 bases). Trimming stripped 6 bases from V and 5 bases from J, with 13 bases between. The CDR3 length is 13 residues. Germline CDR1 and CDR2: ENHRY and SYGVKD. CDR3: CAIRSTGDYGYTF. CDR3 nucleotides: TGTGCCATCAGGTCGACAGGTGATTATGGCTACACCTTC.

This chain connects TRBV28 to TRBJ1-6; D remains unclear. The germline gives CDR1 MDHEN, CDR2 SYDVKM. Trimming took 5 bases from V and 5 from J, leaving 16 bases between them. The CDR3 has 16 residues. The chain's CDR3 is CASSPIQGSNNSPLHF. The CDR3 DNA reads as TGTGCCAGCAGTCCAATCCAAGGGAGTAATAATTCACCCCTCCACTTT.

The gene calls are TRBV7-2 and TRBJ2-6; D might be TRBD1 (6 bases). This CDR3 region has 19 residues. Between the trimmed V and J ends, which lost 5 bases and 1 base, there was a span of 21 bases. CDR1 is SGHTA and CDR2 is FQGNSA in the germline V gene. In DNA, the CDR3 is TGTGCCAGCAGCCAGAAGGACAGACAGCTATTTTCTGGGGCCAACGTCCTGACTTTC. Its protein product is CASSQKDRQLFSGANVLTF.

The chain combines TRBV30 with TRBJ1-2; 9 nucleotides line up with TRBD1. There are 11 residues in the CDR3. Germline-derived CDR1 and CDR2 are GTSNPN and SVGIG (reference sequence). The ends lost 5 bases at V and 7 bases at J; junction bases unmatched: 2. The CDR3: CAWGQGTGYTF. The CDR3 nucleotides are TGTGCCTGGGGACAGGGGACTGGCTACACCTTC. The variable domain in full, with the rest retrieved from reference TRBV30 and TRBJ1-2, is SQTIHQWPATLVQPVGSPLSLECTVEGTSNPNLYWYRQAAGRGLQLLFYSVGIGQISSEVPQNLSASRPQDRQFILSSKKLLLSDSGFYLCAWGQGTGYTFGSGTRLTVV.

The rearrangement links TRBV3-1 to TRBJ2-7, with D unresolved. This CDR3 has 15 amino acids. The V end lost 0 bases, the J end lost 2 bases, and 11 bases lay between the germline ends. Per the germline V gene, CDR1 is LGHDT and CDR2 is YNNKEL (reference sequence). The chain's CDR3 is CASSQDVAPTYEQYF. The CDR3 nucleotides read TGTGCCAGCAGCCAAGACGTGGCGCCCACCTACGAGCAGTACTTC.

The genes are TRBV10-3 and TRBJ1-1; maybe TRBD1 (6 bases). Looked up from germline, CDR1 is ENHRY and CDR2 is SYGVKD. V was shortened by 6 bases and J by 1 base, with 24 bases between the two germline ends. This CDR3 comprises 18 residues. The CDR3 protein is CAIRNNLRGAIGNTEAFF. CDR3 nucleotide sequence: TGTGCCATCAGGAACAACCTGCGGGGGGCTATCGGGAACACTGAAGCTTTCTTT.

This chain joins TRBV7-9 and TRBJ2-5, with D maybe TRBD1 (7 bases). Per the germline V gene, CDR1 is SEHNR and CDR2 is FQNEAQ (reference sequence). The CDR3 loop spans 14 amino acids. V was clipped by 5 bases and J by 5 bases, with 15 bases between them. The CDR3 is CASSGGTAWETQYF. The CDR3 DNA reads as TGTGCCAGCAGCGGAGGGACAGCGTGGGAGACCCAGTACTTC.

The V and J genes are TRBV7-2 and TRBJ1-6; D is unclear. V was pared by 3 bases and J by 14 bases, with 11 bases between. CDR3 length equals 12 residues. In germline, CDR1 is SGHTA, CDR2 FQGNSA. The CDR3 reads CASSLRVLSLHF. The CDR3 DNA reads as TGTGCCAGCAGCTTGAGGGTTTTGTCCCTCCACTTT.

The gene calls are TRBV25-1 and TRBJ1-1; a weak D match, TRBD1 (6 bases). CDR1 MGHDK and CDR2 SYGVNS come from the germline V gene. CDR3 length equals 15 residues. Trimming left V 4 bases short and J 4 bases short, with 16 bases between. The CDR3 loop is CASSVGYEGGTEAFF. The CDR3 region has the DNA TGTGCCAGCAGTGTCGGATACGAGGGGGGCACTGAAGCTTTCTTT. Combining the CDR3 with reference TRBV25-1 and TRBJ1-1 gives the whole variable domain EADIYQTPRYLVIGTGKKITLECSQTMGHDKMYWYQQDPGMELHLIHYSYGVNSTEKGDLSSESTVSRIRTEHFPLTLESARPSHTSQYLCASSVGYEGGTEAFFGQGTRLTVV.

The V gene is TRBV19, the J gene TRBJ2-3; D ambiguous. Looked up from germline, CDR1 is LNHDA and CDR2 is SQIVND (reference sequence). CDR3 length: 13 amino acids. The ends were cut back, 4 bases at V and 0 bases at J, with 5 bases in the middle. CDR3 loop: CASSRKSTDTQYF. The DNA for the CDR3 is TGTGCCAGTAGTAGGAAGAGCACAGATACGCAGTATTTT.

The rearrangement links TRBV20-1 to TRBJ1-5; possible D gene TRBD1, 6 bases. The germline gives CDR1 DFQATT, CDR2 SNEGSKA (reference sequence). Trimming shortened V by 3 bases and J by 10 bases, and 16 bases separated the two germline ends. The CDR3 length is 13 residues. CDR3 in amino acids: CSASLTGRAPQHF. Here the CDR3 DNA reads TGCAGTGCTAGCTTGACAGGACGCGCCCCCCAGCATTTT.

This chain joins TRBV7-3 and TRBJ1-1; 7 bases align to TRBD1. The CDR3 runs to 14 residues. Germline loops: CDR1 SGHTA, CDR2 FQGTGA. Trimming removed 4 bases from V and 10 bases from J; junction bases left unmatched: 12. Here the CDR3 reads CASSSQGGGAGAFF. The CDR3 nucleotides read TGTGCCAGCAGCTCACAGGGAGGGGGCGCCGGAGCTTTCTTT.

CDR3 residues: CASSLGIYEQYF. The CDR3 DNA is TGTGCCAGCAGTTTGGGGATCTACGAGCAGTACTTC. The chain combines TRBV6-1 with TRBJ2-7; no clear D. Trimming removed 5 bases from V and 3 bases from J, with 8 bases in between. Germline CDR1 MNHNS, CDR2 SASEGT. This CDR3 is 12 amino acids long.

The chain has TRBV12-3 or TRBV12-4 and TRBJ1-4; possible D gene TRBD1, 6 bases. The V end was cut by 6 bases, the J end by 5 bases, with 16 bases between. The CDR3 contains 15 residues. CDR3 sequence reads: CASSPGQRRNEKLFF. The CDR3 DNA reads TGTGCCAGCAGCCCTGGACAGCGACGGAATGAAAAACTGTTTTTT.

The chain uses TRBV20-1 and TRBJ2-7; a weak D match, TRBD2 (5 bases). Germline-derived CDR1 and CDR2 are DFQATT and SNEGSKA (reference sequence). This CDR3 is built from 14 residues. V lost 3 bases, J lost 6 bases, and 18 bases lay in between. CDR3 region: CSASGLTPRGEQYF. In nucleotides, the CDR3 is TGCAGTGCTAGTGGGCTGACGCCCCGGGGCGAGCAGTACTTC.

The J gene is TRBJ2-5, the V gene TRBV7-6, with a possible D match to TRBD1 (5 bases). CDR3 length: 12 residues. V dropped 5 bases and J dropped 2 bases, with 6 bases sitting between them. From germline, CDR1 is SGHVS and CDR2 FNYEAQ. The CDR3 nucleotides read TGTGCCAGCAGCACAGGACAAGAGACCCAGTACTTC. It encodes CASSTGQETQYF. Using reference TRBV7-6 and TRBJ2-5 for the parts outside the CDR3, the full variable domain is GAGVSQSPRYKVTKRGQDVALRCDPISGHVSLYWYRQALGQGPEFLTYFNYEAQQDKSGLPNDRFSAERPEGSISTLTIQRTEQRDSAMYRCASSTGQETQYFGPGTRLLVL.

The DNA of the CDR3 is TGTGCCAGCAGCCTACAGGGGGATAAAAACATTCAGTACTTC. Amino acid sequence: CASSLQGDKNIQYF. The chain employs TRBV9 and TRBJ2-4, with TRBD1 matching over 8 bases. Trimming cost V 4 bases and J 4 bases; bases outside gene matches: 4. The CDR3 is made up of 14 amino acids. The germline gives CDR1 SGDLS, CDR2 YYNGEE.

The chain joins TRBV24-1 to TRBJ2-5; TRBD1 or TRBD2 may be the D gene (5 bases each). CDR1 is KGHDR and CDR2 is SFDVKD in the germline V gene. The CDR3 contains 14 residues. V lost 4 bases and J 5 bases, leaving 13 bases between the germline ends. CDR3 sequence (DNA): TGTGCCACCAGTGACGGGACCCCCACGGAGACCCAGTACTTC. It yields the protein CATSDGTPTETQYF.

This clonotype appeared a single time. J is TRBJ2-7 and V is TRBV9; TRBD1 matches 9 bases. V lost 4 bases to trimming and J lost 5 bases; unmatched junction nucleotides: 4. Germline CDR1 and CDR2: SGDLS and YYNGEE. This CDR3 region has 13 residues. The CDR3 DNA reads TGTGCCAGCAGCCCCGGGACAGGGAACGAGCAGTACTTC. Its translation: CASSPGTGNEQYF.